One and the same sample provided the 9 T cell receptor beta chains below, sequenced in a study of Ad26.COV2.S vaccination and SARS-CoV-2 variants (TCRdb year 2021). This specimen's treatment or condition label, interpreted: roughly 20 received Ad26.COV2.S at low or high dose, single or two shots; about 5 received placebo; per-sample allocation not given. For vaccine and placebo recipients, the sequenced repertoires came from samples collected on day 63 after the first injection. Libraries were made using the immunoSEQ multiplex PCR assay. The table was pulled from immuneACCESS by TCRdb, which kept in-frame rearrangements only. Such tables lose some clones; where checked, under half of the loss comes from unresolved V genes, and the rest has no known cause. The sample records 300,000 to 400,000 clones, roughly 90% of which are singletons. The ten biggest clones cover about 10% of the sample. This sample comprised peripheral blood, obtained in a trial of Ad26.COV2.S vaccine versus placebo. These receptors came from a person between 18 and 65 years old who received the Ad26.COV2.S COVID-19 vaccine or a placebo.

J is TRBJ2-1 and V is TRBV6-5; 10 bases fit TRBD2. Looked up from germline, CDR1 is MNHEY and CDR2 is SVGAGI. The ends lost 7 bases at V and 2 bases at J; junction bases unmatched: 5. The CDR3 extends over 15 amino acids. The CDR3 loop reads CASNLAGGPYNEQFF. CDR3 in DNA: TGTGCCAGCAATTTAGCGGGGGGCCCCTACAATGAGCAGTTCTTC.

This chain uses TRBV7-2 with TRBJ1-2; a weak D match, TRBD1 (5 bases). Germline CDR1 reads SGHTA; CDR2 reads FQGNSA. The CDR3 spans 12 residues. V was cut by 3 bases and J by 12 bases, with 14 bases left in between. Here the CDR3 DNA reads TGTGCCAGCAGCTTGGTCCGGGGCGGCGACACCTTC. Protein product: CASSLVRGGDTF.

This rearrangement joins TRBV4-2 to TRBJ2-1; 9 bases are shared with TRBD2. The germline V gene encodes CDR1 LGHNA and CDR2 YNFKEQ. J lost 8 bases, V lost 0 bases, and 11 bases had no gene match. The CDR3 has 17 amino acids. CDR3 amino acids: CASSQEVGTSIAHEQFF. In DNA, the CDR3 is TGTGCCAGCAGCCAAGAAGTCGGGACTAGCATAGCACATGAGCAGTTCTTC.

This rearrangement joins TRBV14 to TRBJ2-2; 9 nucleotides match TRBD1. The CDR3 covers 16 residues. After removal of 5 bases from V and 4 bases from J, the junction contained 8 bases not matched to a gene. Germline values: CDR1 SGHDN, CDR2 FVKESK. The chain's CDR3 is CASSNYRGRGTGELFF. The CDR3 nucleotides read TGTGCCAGCAGCAACTACAGGGGGCGAGGCACCGGGGAGCTGTTTTTT.

CDR3 sequence: CASSPYRDTEAFF. The CDR3 DNA sequence: TGTGCCAGCTCACCTTACAGGGACACTGAAGCTTTCTTT. J is TRBJ1-1 and V is TRBV18, with a possible D match to TRBD1 (6 bases). V was cut by 3 bases and J by 3 bases, with 8 bases left in between. This CDR3 is built from 13 residues. In germline, CDR1 is KGHSH, CDR2 LQKENI.

The chain couples TRBV6-5 to TRBJ2-7; perhaps TRBD2 as D (5 bases). Trimming removed 4 bases from V and 3 bases from J, with 16 bases in between. CDR1 and CDR2 (germline): MNHEY, SVGAGI. The CDR3 totals 15 residues. CDR3 sequence reads: CASSSGVGNVYEQYF. The CDR3, as DNA: TGTGCCAGCAGTTCCGGGGTCGGGAACGTCTACGAGCAGTACTTC.

DNA of the CDR3: TGTGCCAGCAGTTTGAGTACTTTCAACACCGGGGAGCTGTTTTTT. Amino acid sequence: CASSLSTFNTGELFF. The chain recombines TRBV27 with TRBJ2-2; D is undetermined. CDR1 MNHEY and CDR2 SMNVEV come from the germline V gene (reference sequence). The CDR3 loop spans 15 amino acids. Trimming shortened V by 3 bases and J by 2 bases, and 10 bases separated the two germline ends.

The genes are TRBV28 and TRBJ2-7, with D possibly matching TRBD2 (5 bases). Germline lookup yields CDR1 MDHEN and CDR2 SYDVKM. Trimming cost V 3 bases and J 2 bases, with 11 bases left between them. CDR3 length: 14 amino acids. The CDR3 protein is CASSFSRVPYEQYF. CDR3 DNA: TGTGCCAGCAGTTTTTCGAGGGTCCCCTACGAGCAGTACTTC.

The J gene is TRBJ1-2, the V gene TRBV5-6; perhaps TRBD1 as D (5 bases). The CDR3 spans 16 residues. Looked up from germline, CDR1 is SGHDT and CDR2 is YYEEEE. V was clipped by 2 bases and J by 1 base, with 15 bases between them. Here the CDR3 DNA reads TGTGCCAGCAGCTTTTTGGACAAAAACTATAACTATGGCTACACCTTC. It yields the protein CASSFLDKNYNYGYTF.